The 28 T cell receptor beta chains listed next were all sequenced from one sample in a study of T-cell reconstitution after alpha-beta-depleted transplantation in children. Unique molecular identifiers were incorporated during preparation of the TCRbeta library. TCRdb used MiXCR to reprocess the PCR reads, holding one entry per CDR3 protein. In the table there are over 150,000 distinct CDR3 sequences, roughly 7% of which are singletons. Material: PBMCs, obtained before TCRalphabeta/CD19-depleted stem cell transplant. All receptors derive from a boy aged 2-9 years with acute lymphoblastic leukemia, due to receive a stem cell transplant.

This clonotype appeared many times. This sequence joins TRBV12-3 or TRBV12-4 and TRBJ2-2, with D perhaps matching TRBD1 (5 bases). V dropped 2 bases and J dropped 0 bases, with 10 bases sitting between them. CDR3 length equals 16 residues. The chain's CDR3 is CASSLLWGSNTGELFF. The CDR3 nucleotides are TGTGCCAGCAGTTTACTTTGGGGCTCGAACACCGGGGAGCTGTTTTTT.

In this sample, this clonotype turned up many times. The chain combines TRBV5-1 with TRBJ2-3; D assignment may be TRBD1 or TRBD2 (5 bases each). Germline V gene sequence: CDR1 SGHRS, CDR2 YFSETQ. The CDR3 loop spans 17 amino acids. V lost 2 bases and J lost 5, with 21 bases in between. This chain's CDR3 is CASSFFSGRTSGDTQYF. The CDR3 nucleotides are TGCGCCAGCAGCTTTTTTTCGGGACGGACCTCCGGAGATACGCAGTATTTT. Full variable domain (missing parts from reference TRBV5-1 and TRBJ2-3): KAGVTQTPRYLIKTRGQQVTLSCSPISGHRSVSWYQQTPGQGLQFLFEYFSETQRNKGNFPGRFSGRQFSNSRSEMNVSTLELGDSALYLCASSFFSGRTSGDTQYFGPGTRLTVL.

This clonotype was counted ten times or more. The chain links TRBV7-8 to TRBJ1-6; D uncertain. Trimming removed 6 bases at V and 7 bases at J, with 13 bases between. Germline values: CDR1 SGHVS, CDR2 FQNEAQ. This CDR3 comprises 14 residues. CDR3 loop: CASRMPGLNSPLHF. CDR3 sequence (DNA): TGTGCCAGCAGAATGCCGGGTCTGAATTCACCCCTCCACTTT.

This clonotype was observed at least ten times. This chain connects TRBV27 to TRBJ2-2, with D hard to call. The germline V gene encodes CDR1 MNHEY and CDR2 SMNVEV (reference sequence). This CDR3 comprises 13 residues. Deletions cut 1 base from V and 8 bases from J, with 8 bases between. The CDR3 reads CASSLLRSGELFF. The CDR3 coding sequence is TGTGCCAGCAGTTTATTGAGGTCTGGGGAGCTGTTTTTT.

This clonotype was observed many times. The CDR3 region has the DNA TGCAGCGTTTCCTCTAGGGGAGGGTCCTACAATGAGCAGTTCTTC. Translation gives CSVSSRGGSYNEQFF. This chain uses TRBV29-1 with TRBJ2-1; 7 bases align to TRBD2. CDR3 length: 15 amino acids. Looked up from germline, CDR1 is SQVTM and CDR2 is ANQGSEA. Trimming cost V 5 bases and J 1 base; bases outside gene matches: 8.

This clonotype appeared a few times. CDR3 sequence: CASSPPVWAGPNSPLHF. The DNA for the CDR3 is TGTGCCAGCAGTCCCCCCGTGTGGGCAGGGCCTAATTCACCCCTCCACTTT. The genes are TRBV6-1 and TRBJ1-6, with D tentatively TRBD1 (5 bases). This CDR3 contains 17 residues. With 5 bases removed from V and 6 bases from J, the gap between germline ends came to 20 bases. CDR1 and CDR2 (germline): MNHNS, SASEGT.

In its sample, this clonotype was seen a few times. J is TRBJ1-5 and V is TRBV20-1; 11 bases are shared with TRBD1. This CDR3 is 16 amino acids long. Germline CDR1 reads DFQATT; CDR2 reads SNEGSKA (reference sequence). Germline trimming cut 3 bases from V and 6 bases from J; bases unmatched to any gene: 10. The CDR3 nucleotides are TGCAGTGCTAGTCTGGTGGGACAGGGGGGTGGTCAGCCCCAGCATTTT. It yields the protein CSASLVGQGGGQPQHF.

The chain joins TRBV12-3 or TRBV12-4 to TRBJ1-2, with D uncertain. V was cut by 1 base and J by 0 bases, with 12 bases left in between. The CDR3 length is 16 residues. CDR3 bases: TGTGCCAGCAGTTTAGGGGCCCTGAAAGCTAACTATGGCTACACCTTC. It specifies CASSLGALKANYGYTF.

This clonotype appeared many times. This sequence joins TRBV5-4 and TRBJ2-5; 9 nucleotides line up with TRBD2. Trimming removed 3 bases from V and 4 bases from J; junction bases left unmatched: 4. Germline assignment: CDR1 SGHNT and CDR2 YYREEE (reference sequence). The CDR3 consists of 14 residues. The CDR3 region is CASSSNSGGETQYF. The CDR3 DNA reads as TGTGCCAGCAGCTCCAATAGCGGGGGAGAGACCCAGTACTTC.

This clonotype was seen many times. The rearrangement uses TRBV20-1 and TRBJ2-4, with D tentatively TRBD2 (5 bases). In germline, CDR1 is DFQATT, CDR2 SNEGSKA (reference sequence). The CDR3 loop spans 15 amino acids. Trimming cost V 6 bases and J 1 base, with 16 bases left between them. The CDR3 spells CSAPRILEAKNIQYF. CDR3 DNA sequence: TGCAGTGCCCCAAGAATACTAGAGGCCAAAAACATTCAGTACTTC.

This clonotype was counted at least ten times. This chain links TRBV7-6 with TRBJ2-1; TRBD2 aligns across 11 bases. Germline-derived CDR1 and CDR2 are SGHVS and FNYEAQ. The CDR3 has 17 residues. The trim removed 5 bases at V and 4 bases at J, leaving 10 bases unmatched. The CDR3 protein is CASSRLPLAGDYNEQFF. The CDR3 nucleotides read TGTGCCAGCAGCCGACTCCCACTAGCGGGGGATTACAATGAGCAGTTCTTC.

This clonotype came up many times. The chain uses TRBV20-1 and TRBJ2-7, with D possibly matching TRBD1 (7 bases). Germline CDR1 is DFQATT and CDR2 is SNEGSKA (reference sequence). V was pared by 0 bases and J by 6 bases, with 21 bases between. The CDR3 is 16 amino acids. The CDR3 nucleotides read TGCAGTGCTAGAGATCGGGATTGGGGCAGGGGGGCCGAGCAGTACTTC. Protein product: CSARDRDWGRGAEQYF.

This clonotype was observed many times. The gene calls are TRBV27 and TRBJ1-5, with D unresolved. This CDR3 is built from 13 residues. CDR1 is MNHEY and CDR2 is SMNVEV in the germline V gene (reference sequence). V gave up 5 bases and J gave up 3 bases, with 8 bases separating them. CDR3 coding DNA: TGTGCCAGCAGTCCTGCCTCCAATCAGCCCCAGCATTTT. This translates into CASSPASNQPQHF.

This clonotype has a handful of counts. The chain employs TRBV5-4 and TRBJ2-3; 7 bases line up with TRBD2. The V and J ends lost 4 bases and 2 bases, in that order; junction bases with no gene match: 7. There are 15 residues in the CDR3. Germline V gene sequence: CDR1 SGHNT, CDR2 YYREEE (reference sequence). CDR3 DNA sequence: TGTGCCAGCAGCCAGCGGGATAAGACCACAGATACGCAGTATTTT. As protein: CASSQRDKTTDTQYF.

This clonotype showed up just a few times. The chain is built from TRBV28 and TRBJ2-7, with 9 bases fitting TRBD1. The germline V gene has CDR1 MDHEN and CDR2 SYDVKM. CDR3 length: 16 residues. V gave up 4 bases and J gave up 1 base; unmatched junction bases: 8. DNA of the CDR3: TGTGCCAGCAGTTCTTTAGACAGGGGGGTTTCCTACGAGCAGTACTTC. It specifies CASSSLDRGVSYEQYF.

This clonotype has ten or more counts. The V and J genes are TRBV7-2 and TRBJ2-7, with 11 bases lining up with TRBD2. The CDR3 extends over 15 amino acids. Losses at the gene ends were 4 bases for V and 5 bases for J; bases not matched to a gene: 7. CDR1 is SGHTA, CDR2 FQGNSA, per germline. CDR3 region: CASSSTLAGGHEQYF. For the CDR3, the DNA is TGTGCCAGCAGCTCGACTCTAGCGGGGGGCCACGAGCAGTACTTC.

This clonotype has a count of ten or more. Sequence at one end of the junction differs from germline and may be a read error. The chain uses TRBV20-1 and TRBJ2-1, with D possibly TRBD2 on 8 matching bases. This CDR3 is 12 amino acids long. Germline lookup yields CDR1 DFQATT and CDR2 SNEGSKA (reference sequence). CDR3 DNA sequence: TGCAGTGCCTATAGCGGGACAGAGGGGGACATCTTC. This gives the protein CSAYSGTEGDIF.

There are many counts of this clonotype. J is TRBJ1-1 and V is TRBV20-1; D is possibly TRBD1 (5 bases). The CDR3 runs to 13 residues. Trimming left V 5 bases short and J 7 bases short, with 17 bases between. Germline V gene sequence: CDR1 DFQATT, CDR2 SNEGSKA (reference sequence). The CDR3: CSAGGGGASEAFF. CDR3 coding DNA: TGCAGTGCTGGGGGGGGAGGGGCCAGTGAAGCTTTCTTT.

There are many counts of this clonotype. This chain uses TRBV20-1 with TRBJ2-1, with 8 positions matching TRBD2. The CDR3 has 16 residues. Germline V gene data show CDR1 as DFQATT and CDR2 as SNEGSKA (reference sequence). V lost 3 bases to trimming and J lost 0 bases; unmatched junction nucleotides: 7. The CDR3 nucleotides are TGCAGTGCTAGGACCCTAGCGGGTAACTCCTACAATGAGCAGTTCTTC. Translating gives CSARTLAGNSYNEQFF.

This clonotype was counted at least ten times. CDR3 loop: CATSRDRNQPQHF. The CDR3 DNA is TGTGCCACCAGCAGAGATAGGAATCAGCCCCAGCATTTT. The chain combines TRBV15 with TRBJ1-5; D not certain. The CDR3 sequence is 13 residues long. Germline loops: CDR1 LNHNV, CDR2 YYDKDF (reference sequence). The V gene lost 0 bases and the J gene lost 4 bases, with 4 bases spanning the gap.

The chain uses TRBV7-8 and TRBJ1-5; D ambiguous. Per germline, CDR1 SGHVS and CDR2 FQNEAQ. The CDR3 loop spans 16 amino acids. Trimming took off 0 bases at V and 1 base at J, with 10 bases between the two ends. DNA of the CDR3: TGTGCCAGCAGCTTAGCGCCAGTCTCAAGCAATCAGCCCCAGCATTTT. This sequence encodes CASSLAPVSSNQPQHF.

This clonotype came up many times. The rearrangement links TRBV12-3 or TRBV12-4 to TRBJ1-1; D ambiguous. V lost 3 bases and J 11 bases, leaving 13 bases between the germline ends. This CDR3 has 12 amino acids. This CDR3 reads CASSLNLQPAFF. The CDR3 DNA follows: TGTGCCAGCAGTTTGAACTTACAGCCGGCTTTCTTT.

This clonotype appeared a few times. V usage is TRBV7-2 and J usage is TRBJ2-1; 8 bases fit TRBD2. The V gene end was trimmed by 6 bases and the J gene end by 5 bases; junction bases not matched to a gene: 9. The CDR3 is 15 residues long. Looked up from germline, CDR1 is SGHTA and CDR2 is FQGNSA. Here the CDR3 DNA reads TGTGCCAGCAGGCCAAGCGGGAGAGTCGACAATGAGCAGTTCTTC. Its protein product is CASRPSGRVDNEQFF.

This clonotype appeared many times. The V and J genes are TRBV28 and TRBJ1-1, with D unresolved. Per germline, CDR1 MDHEN and CDR2 SYDVKM. The CDR3 has 14 residues. V was cut by 3 bases and J by 8 bases, with 16 bases left in between. The CDR3 loop is CASSLVLVGFEAFF. DNA for the CDR3: TGTGCCAGCAGTTTGGTCTTGGTTGGCTTCGAAGCTTTCTTT. Supplemented by reference TRBV28 and TRBJ1-1, the full variable domain reads DVKVTQSSRYLVKRTGEKVFLECVQDMDHENMFWYRQDPGLGLRLIYFSYDVKMKEKGDIPEGYSVSREKKERFSLILESASTNQTSMYLCASSLVLVGFEAFFGQGTRLTVV.

V gene TRBV3-1 combines with J gene TRBJ2-3, with 12 bases aligning to TRBD2. Germline V CDR1 and CDR2: LGHDT, YNNKEL (reference sequence). CDR3 length: 17 amino acids. Trimming cost V 3 bases and J 0 bases; bases outside gene matches: 4. CDR3 DNA sequence: TGTGCCAGCAGCCACCGGACTAGCGGGGCTAGCACAGATACGCAGTATTTT. Amino acid sequence: CASSHRTSGASTDTQYF.

This clonotype occurred many times. The J gene is TRBJ2-3, the V gene TRBV20-1; 8 bases map to TRBD2. CDR3 length: 17 amino acids. The V segment lost 2 bases and the J segment 2 bases; nucleotides outside the gene matches: 12. Germline-derived CDR1 and CDR2 are DFQATT and SNEGSKA (reference sequence). CDR3 loop: CSARRRHAGGATDTQYF. The DNA for the CDR3 is TGCAGTGCTAGAAGGCGGCATGCCGGGGGGGCCACAGATACGCAGTATTTT.

This clonotype was seen more than once but under ten times. The chain joins TRBV3-1 to TRBJ2-3; D is uncertain. The CDR3 extends over 15 amino acids. Germline V gives CDR1 LGHDT, CDR2 YNNKEL (reference sequence). Between the trimmed V and J ends, which lost 7 bases and 1 base, there was a span of 15 bases. This CDR3 reads CASTMGFEGTDTQYF. Written as DNA, the CDR3 is TGTGCCAGCACTATGGGTTTTGAGGGCACAGATACGCAGTATTTT.

This clonotype came up a few times. The chain combines TRBV10-3 with TRBJ2-5; D is ambiguous. This CDR3 has 9 residues. The germline V and J ends were trimmed by 6 bases and 11 bases, with 7 bases remaining between them. Germline V gives CDR1 ENHRY, CDR2 SYGVKD. The CDR3: CAIRNGQYF. CDR3 DNA: TGTGCCATCAGGAACGGTCAGTACTTC.